This T cell receptor beta chain was identified during a study of blood T cells in healthy people across ages. For the study at large: Through template switching, about one barcoded beta molecule was captured per two T cells, as measured in model experiments. Whole-study findings and limits: The recorded TCR beta diversity per million T cells decreased in a roughly linear manner with age. A greater number of naive CD4+ cells and higher diversity distinguished long-lived donors from aged donors.

The germline V gene has CDR1 SGDLS and CDR2 YYNGEE. CDR3 length: 12 residues. V was shortened by 0 bases and J by 7 bases, with 6 bases between the two germline ends. Of note for this clonotype: Antigen specificity is unknown.

A J-beta primer mix and a sample-barcoded 5' primer were used in a second PCR of roughly 7 to 12 cycles. TCRdb analysed the 5' RACE reads with MiXCR anew, one entry per CDR3 protein. The sample holds nearly 800,000 distinct CDR3 sequences, approximately 60% seen once. In terms of origin and age, donors were healthy Caucasian individuals from Russia aged roughly 6 to 90. Specimen: blood. The rearrangement joins TRBV9 to TRBJ2-3; D unresolved. This TCR was recovered from a man aged 35 to 55 in good health. The CDR3 region is CASSVDLNTQYF. The CDR3 DNA follows: TGTGCCAGCAGCGTAGATTTAAATACGCAGTATTTT.